This entry lists 5 T cell receptor beta chains sequenced from one sample in a study of cytomegalovirus exposure and HLA in healthy donors. The PCR ran on 60 Vbeta and 13 Jbeta primers. Some clones are missing from TCRdb's copy, which holds only in-frame ones; the method was immunoSEQ multiplex PCR. Among some 120,000 clones, about 68% were seen once, and the ten largest hold 8% to 9.5%. Sequencing used PBMCs. These receptors were taken from a woman between 40 and 55 years old in good health and CMV-seropositive.

This clone was detected only a few times. V is TRBV28 and J is TRBJ2-5; 10 bases are a match to TRBD1. The CDR3 consists of 15 residues. In germline, CDR1 is MDHEN, CDR2 SYDVKM. The V segment lost 4 bases and the J segment 5 bases; nucleotides outside the gene matches: 7. The CDR3 spells CASSSRTGGFETQYF. The CDR3 coding sequence is TGTGCCAGCAGTTCTCGGACAGGGGGTTTTGAGACCCAGTACTTC.

The chain recombines TRBV10-3 with TRBJ2-7, with 8 bases aligning to TRBD2. CDR1 and CDR2 (germline): ENHRY, SYGVKD. CDR3 length: 15 residues. The junction had 7 bases not matched to a gene; V was cut back by 6 bases and J by 0 bases. Written as DNA, the CDR3 is TGTGCCATCAGACCGGGAGGGGCAAGCTCCTACGAGCAGTACTTC. Translating it yields CAIRPGGASSYEQYF.

V is TRBV7-9 and J is TRBJ2-3; 7 nucleotides line up with TRBD1. The V gene end was trimmed by 5 bases and the J gene end by 3 bases; junction bases not matched to a gene: 11. The CDR3 runs to 16 residues. CDR1 and CDR2 (germline): SEHNR, FQNEAQ (reference sequence). The CDR3 region is CASSPPRTGQTDTQYF. CDR3 coding DNA: TGTGCCAGCAGCCCACCCCGGACAGGTCAAACAGATACGCAGTATTTT.

There are a few counts of this clone. The rearrangement joins TRBV4-3 to TRBJ2-4; 10 nucleotides agree with TRBD1. This CDR3 is 16 amino acids long. J was trimmed by 6 bases and V by 0 bases; bases with no gene match: 5. CDR1 and CDR2 (germline): LGHNA, YSLEER. The CDR3 reads CASSQDRTGGGNIQYF. The CDR3, as DNA: TGCGCCAGCAGCCAAGATAGGACAGGGGGGGGAAACATTCAGTACTTC.

The chain couples TRBV18 to TRBJ2-7, with TRBD2 matching over 8 bases. Germline assignment: CDR1 KGHSH and CDR2 LQKENI. The ends lost 3 bases at V and 3 bases at J; junction bases unmatched: 10. CDR3 length equals 16 residues. CDR3 in DNA: TGTGCCAGCTCACCGACCCTCGGGACTAGAAACTACGAGCAGTACTTC. This translates into CASSPTLGTRNYEQYF.